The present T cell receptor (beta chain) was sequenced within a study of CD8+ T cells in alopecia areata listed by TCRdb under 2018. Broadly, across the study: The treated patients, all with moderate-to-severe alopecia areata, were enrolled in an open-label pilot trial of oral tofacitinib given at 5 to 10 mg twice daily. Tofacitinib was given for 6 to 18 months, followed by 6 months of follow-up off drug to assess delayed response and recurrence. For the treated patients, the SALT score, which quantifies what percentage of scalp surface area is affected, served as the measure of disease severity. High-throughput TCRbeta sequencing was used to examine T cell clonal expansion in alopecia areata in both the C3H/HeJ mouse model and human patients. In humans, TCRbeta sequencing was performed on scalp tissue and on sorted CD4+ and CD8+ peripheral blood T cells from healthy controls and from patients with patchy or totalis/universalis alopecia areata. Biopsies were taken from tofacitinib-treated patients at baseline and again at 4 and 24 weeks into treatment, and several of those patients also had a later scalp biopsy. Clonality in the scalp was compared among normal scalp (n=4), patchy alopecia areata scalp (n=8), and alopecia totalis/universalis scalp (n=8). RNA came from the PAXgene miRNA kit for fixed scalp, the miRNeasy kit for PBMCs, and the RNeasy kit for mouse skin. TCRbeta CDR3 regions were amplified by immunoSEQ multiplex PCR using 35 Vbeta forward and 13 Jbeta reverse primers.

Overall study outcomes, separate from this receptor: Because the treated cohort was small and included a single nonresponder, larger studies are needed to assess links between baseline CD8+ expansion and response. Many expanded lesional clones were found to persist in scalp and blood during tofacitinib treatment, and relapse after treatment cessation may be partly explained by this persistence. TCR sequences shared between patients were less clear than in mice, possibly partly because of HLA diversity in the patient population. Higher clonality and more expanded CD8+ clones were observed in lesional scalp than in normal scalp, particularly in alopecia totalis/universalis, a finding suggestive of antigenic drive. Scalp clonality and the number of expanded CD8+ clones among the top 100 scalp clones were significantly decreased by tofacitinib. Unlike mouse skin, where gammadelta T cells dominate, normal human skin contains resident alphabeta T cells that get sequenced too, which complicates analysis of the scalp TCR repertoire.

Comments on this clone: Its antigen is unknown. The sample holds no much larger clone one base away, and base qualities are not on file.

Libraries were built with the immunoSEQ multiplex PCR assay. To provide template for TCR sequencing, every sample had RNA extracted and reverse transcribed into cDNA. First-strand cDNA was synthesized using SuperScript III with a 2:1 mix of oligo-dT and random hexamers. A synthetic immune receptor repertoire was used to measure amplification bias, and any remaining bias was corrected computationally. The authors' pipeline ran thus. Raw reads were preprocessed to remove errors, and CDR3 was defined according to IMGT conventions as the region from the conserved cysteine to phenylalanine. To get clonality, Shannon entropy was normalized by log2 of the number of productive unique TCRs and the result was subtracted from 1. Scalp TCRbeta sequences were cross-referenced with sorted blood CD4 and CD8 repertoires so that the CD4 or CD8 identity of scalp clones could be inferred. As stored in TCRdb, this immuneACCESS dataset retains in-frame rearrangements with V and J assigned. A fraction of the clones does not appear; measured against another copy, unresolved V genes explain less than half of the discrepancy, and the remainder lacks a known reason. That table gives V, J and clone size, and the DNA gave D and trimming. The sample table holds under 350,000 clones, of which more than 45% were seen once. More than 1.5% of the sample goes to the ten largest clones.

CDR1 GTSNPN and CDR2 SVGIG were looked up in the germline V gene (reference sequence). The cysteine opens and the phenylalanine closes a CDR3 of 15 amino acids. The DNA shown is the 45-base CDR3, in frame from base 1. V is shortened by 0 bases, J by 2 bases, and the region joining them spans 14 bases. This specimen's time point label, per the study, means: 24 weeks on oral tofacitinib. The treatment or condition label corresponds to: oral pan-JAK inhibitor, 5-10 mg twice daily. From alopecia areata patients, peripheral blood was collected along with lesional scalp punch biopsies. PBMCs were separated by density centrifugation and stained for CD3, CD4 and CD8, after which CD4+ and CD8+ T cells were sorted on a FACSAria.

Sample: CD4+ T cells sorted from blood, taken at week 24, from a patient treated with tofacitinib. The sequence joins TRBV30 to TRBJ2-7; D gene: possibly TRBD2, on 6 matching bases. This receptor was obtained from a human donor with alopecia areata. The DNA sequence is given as TGTGCCTGGAGTGTAAGGAGGGACGGTCCCTACGAGCAGTACTTC. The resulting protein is CAWSVRRDGPYEQYF.